Sequencing of this T cell receptor (beta chain) was carried out in a study of identical twins (dated by TCRdb to the mid-2010s). General notes on the study: To test whether fetal clonotypes persist, this study deep-sequenced TCR alpha and beta repertoires from monozygotic twins, from unrelated adults of various ages, and from cord blood. To rule out contamination, replicate twin experiments were performed at different times with different library preparation protocols.

The germline V gene provides CDR1 MRHNA and CDR2 SNTAGT. Reading from cysteine to phenylalanine, the CDR3 counts 15 amino acids. Just the 45-base CDR3 DNA is kept, in frame starting at base 1. The trim is 6 bases for V and 3 bases for J, with a gap of 14 bases between the germline ends. The library was produced with 5' RACE. TCRdb names Illumina HiSeq 2000 as the instrument used. Template switching introduced a universal primer binding site; the final cDNA contained a unique molecular identifier, enabling accurate counting of TCR cDNA molecules. First-strand cDNA for TCR alpha and beta chains was synthesized from specific primers in the conserved constant-segment region. To control for contamination, each cDNA library was double barcoded with a SMART-Mk sample barcode plus Illumina barcodes. Two successive PCR steps introduced TruSeq adapter sequences along with Illumina sample barcodes. The TCR alpha and beta cDNA libraries were sequenced on the Illumina HiSeq platform using custom primers. The authors' analysis ran thus. Raw reads were processed with MiGEC to extract unique molecular identifiers, and MiXCR was used to determine CDR3 positions. For each individual, recombination models were inferred using an EM algorithm with the repgenHMM and IGoR tools. Shared clonotypes were analyzed with the tcR package in R, and sharing was normalized by the product of cloneset sizes. To study raw recombination free of thymic and clonal selection effects, out-of-frame nonproductive sequences were analyzed. TCRdb's own reprocessing of the public reads used fastp at Q25 and MiXCR and kept productive beta chains. Duplicate CDR3 protein sequences are folded into a single record with the most common DNA and genes. TCRdb, not the authors, supplied the V and J calls. The sample records some 630,000 distinct CDR3 sequences, 7.1% of which are singletons. The ten most abundant clones make up 1.6% of the sample.

What the study reported, not specific to this receptor: The excess sharing between twins in beta out-of-frame sequences was weaker because fewer shared sequences reduced the signal-to-noise ratio. Zero-insertion analyses could be partly confounded by invariant T cells such as MAIT and iNKT, though diverse VJ usage argued against such confounding for most clonotypes. Because the same donors could not be followed over many years, conclusions were based on cross-sectional statistical analysis. In monozygotic twins, recombination models systematically underestimated out-of-frame TCR alpha sharing, but the models matched the sharing seen between unrelated individuals. Abundant cord blood beta clonotypes had fewer insertions, young adult naive repertoires showed a similar but weaker trend, and memory repertoires showed no such trend. Compared with coincidental sharing between unrelated individuals, an excess of low generation-probability sequences was observed among out-of-frame TCR alpha sequences shared between twins.

Every donor in the study was a healthy Caucasian. The twin cohort comprised three pairs of female monozygotic twins, all aged about 18 to 30 years. RNA for TCR libraries was isolated from peripheral blood mononuclear cells. In regard to this clonotype: No antigen is known for it. Base-call qualities are not available, and no considerably larger clone is one nucleotide away.

The data were also submitted as part of a second study, on yellow fever vaccine responses in identical twins. From that second study: According to the authors, in identical twins the way T cells responded to vaccination appeared partly convergent and partly personalized. Focusing on identical twins, the study followed the T cell clones that responded to the vaccine, and did so with precision.

The receptor chain draws on TRBV6-4 and TRBJ2-2, with TRBD2 tentatively as D gene (6 bases match). Sequencing was performed on PBMCs. This receptor was obtained from a woman aged 18-30 years in good health. The CDR3 has the sequence CASSSLATDTGELFF. The nucleotides are TGTGCCAGCAGCTCGCTAGCGACGGACACCGGGGAGCTGTTTTTT.